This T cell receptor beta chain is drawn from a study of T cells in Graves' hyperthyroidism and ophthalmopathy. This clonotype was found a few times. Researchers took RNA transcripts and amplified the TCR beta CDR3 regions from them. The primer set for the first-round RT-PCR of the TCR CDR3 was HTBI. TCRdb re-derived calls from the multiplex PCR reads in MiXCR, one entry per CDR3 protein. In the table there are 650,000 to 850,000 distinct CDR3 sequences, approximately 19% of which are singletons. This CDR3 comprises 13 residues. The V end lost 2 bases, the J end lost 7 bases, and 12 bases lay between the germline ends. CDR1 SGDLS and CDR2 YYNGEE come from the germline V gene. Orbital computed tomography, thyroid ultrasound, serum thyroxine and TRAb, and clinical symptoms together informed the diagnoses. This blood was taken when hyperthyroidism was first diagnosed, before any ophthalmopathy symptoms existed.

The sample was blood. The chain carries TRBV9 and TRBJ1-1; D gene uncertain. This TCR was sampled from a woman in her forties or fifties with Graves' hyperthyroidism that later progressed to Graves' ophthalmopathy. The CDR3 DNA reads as TGTGCCAGCAGCGTGTCTGTGGTTGGTGAAGCTTTCTTT. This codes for CASSVSVVGEAFF.